The 14 T cell receptor beta chains in this list originate from one sample, sequenced in a study of T cells in localized non-small cell lung cancer. The data were produced by immunoSEQ multiplex PCR, yet TCRdb's version contains in-frame clones alone and is incomplete. The sample consists of roughly 64,000 clones, 75% to 85% of them appearing once. The material was PBMCs, obtained before any cancer treatment. These receptors all come from a man between 40 and 70 years old with stage II lung adenocarcinoma.

This chain links TRBV4-1 with TRBJ2-6; D is unclear. This CDR3 has 15 residues. Trimming pared 2 bases from V and 4 bases from J, leaving 9 bases between. Looked up from germline, CDR1 is MGHRA and CDR2 is YSYEKL. CDR3 region: CASSQLGDGANVLTF. The DNA for the CDR3 is TGCGCCAGCAGCCAATTGGGCGACGGGGCCAACGTCCTGACTTTC.

The chain recombines TRBV4-1 with TRBJ1-5; D ambiguous. V was shortened by 1 base and J by 4 bases, with 14 bases between the two germline ends. Looked up from germline, CDR1 is MGHRA and CDR2 is YSYEKL. The CDR3 length is 16 residues. The CDR3 spells CASSQVKGRANQPQHF. The CDR3 nucleotides are TGCGCCAGCAGCCAAGTTAAAGGGAGGGCAAATCAGCCCCAGCATTTT.

The V and J genes are TRBV7-9 and TRBJ1-1, with D unclear. Deletions cut 1 base from V and 5 bases from J, with 8 bases between. This CDR3 has 13 amino acids. Germline assignment: CDR1 SEHNR and CDR2 FQNEAQ (reference sequence). CDR3 in amino acids: CASSLVTETEAFF. The CDR3, as DNA: TGTGCCAGCAGCTTAGTAACGGAGACTGAAGCTTTCTTT.

V and J are TRBV5-6 and TRBJ2-5; unclear D gene. Germline-derived CDR1 and CDR2 are SGHDT and YYEEEE. The CDR3 consists of 11 residues. The V end was cut by 2 bases, the J end by 6 bases, with 5 bases between. The CDR3 protein is CASSLQQTQYF. The DNA for the CDR3 is TGTGCCAGCAGCTTACAACAGACCCAGTACTTC.

The chain combines TRBV27 with TRBJ2-1, with 10 bases lining up with TRBD1. This CDR3 spans 13 amino acids. V dropped 5 bases and J dropped 13; count of bases not matched to a gene: 8. The V gene's germline CDR1 is MNHEY and CDR2 SMNVEV (reference sequence). CDR3 sequence (DNA): TGTGCCAGCAGTAGAGAGGACAGGGGGAAACAGTTCTTC. Protein product: CASSREDRGKQFF.

CDR3 residues: CASTTSYGELFF. The DNA for the CDR3 is TGCGCCAGCACCACATCTTACGGGGAGCTGTTTTTT. The chain employs TRBV5-1 and TRBJ2-2; no clear D. Trimming pared 6 bases from V and 7 bases from J, leaving 10 bases between. The CDR3 has 12 amino acids. Per germline, CDR1 SGHRS and CDR2 YFSETQ.

For this clone: An end of the junction does not agree with germline; a read error may underlie this. The chain employs TRBV6-1 and TRBJ1-2, with 11 bases that match TRBD1. Germline V gene lookup returns CDR1 MNHNS and CDR2 SASEGT. The CDR3 extends over 16 amino acids. CDR3 nucleotide sequence: TGTGCCAGCAGAGAAGCGGACAGGGGGCGGTTCGGGGGCTACACCTTC. Encoded protein: CASREADRGRFGGYTF.

This sequence joins TRBV18 and TRBJ1-2; a weak D match, TRBD1 (6 bases). CDR3 size: 14 residues. Trimming removed 4 bases at V and 0 bases at J, with 9 bases between. Germline loops: CDR1 KGHSH, CDR2 LQKENI. The CDR3 DNA sequence: TGTGCCAGCTCACTACAGGGATCTAACTATGGCTACACCTTC. This codes for CASSLQGSNYGYTF.

The rearrangement uses TRBV5-1 and TRBJ2-5; D might be TRBD1 (6 bases). This CDR3 spans 15 amino acids. V was trimmed by 0 bases and J by 4 bases, leaving 13 bases between them. CDR1 and CDR2 (germline): SGHRS, YFSETQ. The CDR3 DNA is TGCGCCAGCAGCTTGGCAGGGGCCAGAAGAGAGACCCAGTACTTC. Its protein is CASSLAGARRETQYF. Complete variable domain (other parts from reference TRBV5-1 and TRBJ2-5): KAGVTQTPRYLIKTRGQQVTLSCSPISGHRSVSWYQQTPGQGLQFLFEYFSETQRNKGNFPGRFSGRQFSNSRSEMNVSTLELGDSALYLCASSLAGARRETQYFGPGTRLLVL.

The gene calls are TRBV15 and TRBJ2-7; D is unresolved. The germline V gene has CDR1 LNHNV and CDR2 YYDKDF (reference sequence). V was trimmed by 0 bases and J by 2 bases, leaving 11 bases between them. This CDR3 has 15 amino acids. The CDR3: CATSRDQEVTYEQYF. The CDR3 DNA follows: TGTGCCACCAGCAGAGATCAAGAGGTAACCTACGAGCAGTACTTC.

The chain couples TRBV6-1 to TRBJ1-6, with D possibly being TRBD1 (6 bases). Germline loops: CDR1 MNHNS, CDR2 SASEGT. The CDR3 spans 15 residues. V was cut by 1 base and J by 10 bases, with 14 bases left in between. Here the CDR3 DNA reads TGTGCCAGCAGTGAAGTTCACAGGGAAGCATCACCCCTCCACTTT. It translates to CASSEVHREASPLHF.

The J gene is TRBJ1-5, the V gene TRBV30; possible D gene TRBD1, 5 bases. Germline CDR1 reads GTSNPN; CDR2 reads SVGIG (reference sequence). The CDR3 contains 15 residues. Deletions cut 0 bases from V and 1 base from J, with 10 bases between. The CDR3 coding sequence is TGTGCCTGGAGTGTTGGGCAGGGAAGCAATCAGCCCCAGCATTTT. This translates into CAWSVGQGSNQPQHF.

This chain uses TRBV19 with TRBJ1-2; D not certain. CDR1 and CDR2 (germline): LNHDA, SQIVND (reference sequence). The CDR3 has 11 residues. The ends were cut back, 6 bases at V and 7 bases at J, with 9 bases in the middle. The CDR3 DNA is TGTGCCAGTAGCCGACGAGGTGGCTACACCTTC. Its translation is CASSRRGGYTF.

The chain carries TRBV6-1 and TRBJ1-5; D is uncertain. CDR1 is MNHNS and CDR2 is SASEGT in the germline V gene. Trimming shortened V by 2 bases and J by 1 base, and 9 bases separated the two germline ends. The CDR3 covers 15 residues. CDR3 DNA sequence: TGTGCCAGCAGTGAAATGATGAGGAGCAATCAGCCCCAGCATTTT. Residues: CASSEMMRSNQPQHF.